This T cell receptor beta chain is from a study of T cells in Graves' hyperthyroidism and ophthalmopathy (dated by TCRdb to between 2018 and 2021). Context from the whole study: Peripheral blood was collected at initial diagnosis, before any treatment. TCR V-J signatures able to tell the groups apart were searched for in a discovery cohort of approximately 95 patients, of whom under 45 had Graves' ophthalmopathy and about 55 had stable Graves' hyperthyroidism. Whether ophthalmopathy could be predicted prospectively was tested in an independent validation cohort made up of under 20 hyperthyroidism patients plus 17 patients who later progressed to ophthalmopathy. The roughly 100 discovery patients were randomly split 7:3 into training and test sets. Thyroid tissue and blood T-cell repertoires from several Graves' hyperthyroidism patients were also compared in the study. After blood sampling, hyperthyroidism patients were treated with methimazole at a starting dose of 30 mg daily, and ophthalmopathy patients were treated with high-dose intravenous methylprednisolone. According to the paper, TCR Vbeta CDR3 sequencing was carried out on approximately 140 peripheral blood samples, which came from 40 to 45 ophthalmopathy, 70 to 80 hyperthyroidism and roughly 17 progressor patients.

TCR beta CDR3 regions were amplified from RNA transcripts. A first-round RT-PCR of the TCR CDR3 used the HTBI primer set with the Qiagen OneStep RT-PCR kit. A second multiplex PCR round built the libraries, followed by size selection and purification. Paired-end sequencing of the libraries was performed with 100 bp reads on an Illumina HiSeq2000. The original methods were these. SOAPnuke was used to process the raw data, throwing out any read that contained adapters or uncalled bases, had a mean Phred below 15, or lacked an exact constant-primer or identifier match. COPE v1.2.5 was used to merge high-quality paired reads, and clonotypes were defined as unique nucleotide sequences. MiTCR v1.1 was used to align the clonotypes against IMGT TRBV, TRBD and TRBJ reference segments. The analysis included only V-J combinations with a frequency above 0.0001, which together covered 98% to 99.2% of the repertoires. A TCS score was defined as the ratio of F50 (clonal expansion) to E x V (chaos), with BLOSUM62-based TCRdist applied between CDR3 peptides within each V-J. Welch's t-statistics and random forest reduced fewer than 550 V-J features to fewer than 15, which were used in a naive Bayes classifier (R e1071). In TCRdb, the public reads were trimmed at Q25 with fastp and aligned with MiXCR, with productive beta chains retained. Rows with a matching CDR3 protein are joined into one entry that keeps the most common DNA and genes. These V and J calls rely on TCRdb rather than the paper's analysis. This sample is represented by 490,000 or so distinct CDR3 sequences; 15% to 20% of them were singletons. The ten largest clones capture roughly 29% of the sample.

For CDR1 and CDR2, the germline V gene lists LGHNA and YNFKEQ. V trim: 4 bases; J trim: 4 bases; unmatched bases: 4. The CDR3 starts with the cysteine, ends with the phenylalanine, and has 14 residues. Only the CDR3 DNA stays, 42 bases, in frame from base 1. Moderately to severely active disease, a Clinical Activity Score of at least 3, a NOSPECS grade of at least 4, and a duration under 3 months were present in ophthalmopathy patients. Any patient with an uncontrolled infection, another autoimmune disease, pregnancy or lactation was excluded. Clinical symptoms, serum thyroxine and TRAb, thyroid ultrasound, and orbital computed tomography formed the basis for the diagnoses. PBMCs were separated from roughly 10 ml of fresh peripheral blood using Ficoll-Paque density gradient centrifugation. Total RNA was extracted with Trizol reagent, and quality was checked on an Agilent 2100 Bioanalyzer. As for this clonotype: What this receptor recognizes is not known. No base quality information exists; no much larger clone differs at one position.

The research as a whole found: In cross-validation, a model built on a 13 V-J signature told ophthalmopathy apart from stable hyperthyroidism with under 90% sensitivity and approximately 81% specificity, and in testing the same model reached 80%/75%. In validation, progression to ophthalmopathy was predicted by the model with 65% to 71% sensitivity and around 75% specificity, a median of roughly 6.4 months before onset. Most expanded thyroid clonotypes (frequency above 0.001) were also detected in blood, a finding suggesting that blood repertoires may reflect thyroid immune responses. Sample size was not statistically predetermined, and investigators were not blinded to group allocation.

The sequence derives from a woman aged 25 to 45 with Graves' ophthalmopathy. The sequencing sample was made of blood. The rearrangement joined TRBV4-2 to TRBJ2-3, and 8 junctional nucleotides match TRBD2. The sequence in DNA is TGTGCCAGCAGCCTAGCGGGAAGGTCAGATACGCAGTATTTT. Its coded protein is CASSLAGRSDTQYF.